One sample yielded the 29 T cell receptor beta chains listed below, sequenced in a study of cytotoxic CD8 clonotypes in ibrutinib-treated CLL. Method: immunoSEQ multiplex PCR; TCRdb's copy keeps in-frame clones and lacks some. The sample has some 28,000 clones; 55% to 65% are singletons. The source material was PBMCs, sampled before ibrutinib treatment. The receptors here all came from a human donor with chronic lymphocytic leukemia.

The rearrangement joins TRBV4-1 to TRBJ2-3; no clear D gene. The CDR3 is 11 amino acids. V was trimmed by 0 bases and J by 5 bases, leaving 0 bases between them. Germline-derived CDR1 and CDR2 are MGHRA and YSYEKL. The CDR3 nucleotides are TGCGCCAGCAGCCAAGAAGATACGCAGTATTTT. It yields the protein CASSQEDTQYF.

This clone appeared once. V and J are TRBV19 and TRBJ2-1; 7 nucleotides match TRBD1. Germline CDR1 is LNHDA and CDR2 is SQIVND (reference sequence). The CDR3 covers 16 residues. The V segment lost 0 bases and the J segment 3 bases; nucleotides outside the gene matches: 5. The CDR3 DNA follows: TGTGCCAGTAGTATAGATCCGACAGGGAGCTACAATGAGCAGTTCTTC. Residues: CASSIDPTGSYNEQFF.

This clone was seen a few times. The rearrangement links TRBV27 to TRBJ2-7; tentatively, D is TRBD1 (6 bases). Germline V gene lookup returns CDR1 MNHEY and CDR2 SMNVEV (reference sequence). This CDR3 spans 12 amino acids. Trimming stripped 7 bases from V and 2 bases from J, with 9 bases between. The CDR3 DNA follows: TGTGCCAGCATGGACAGAACCTACGAGCAGTACTTC. This encodes CASMDRTYEQYF.

The genes are TRBV7-8 and TRBJ1-5; D call uncertain. Trimming took 1 base from V and 5 from J, leaving 9 bases between them. The CDR3 sequence is 14 residues long. CDR1 and CDR2 from the germline V gene are SGHVS and FQNEAQ. CDR3 loop: CASSLGPVHQPQHF. In nucleotides, the CDR3 is TGTGCCAGCAGCTTAGGCCCCGTTCATCAGCCCCAGCATTTT.

The chain links TRBV6-1 to TRBJ1-5, with D uncertain. The ends were cut back, 1 base at V and 4 bases at J, with 8 bases in the middle. Germline loops: CDR1 MNHNS, CDR2 SASEGT. This CDR3 comprises 14 residues. The CDR3 sequence is CASSEEVQNQPQHF. In nucleotides, the CDR3 is TGTGCCAGCAGTGAAGAAGTCCAGAATCAGCCCCAGCATTTT.

V gene TRBV29-1 combines with J gene TRBJ2-2; D may be TRBD2 (5 bases). V lost 4 bases and J 5 bases, leaving 20 bases between the germline ends. The CDR3 spans 16 residues. Germline V lookup: CDR1 SQVTM, CDR2 ANQGSEA. Here the CDR3 DNA reads TGCAGCGTTGCAGGAGGCCCCACCTGGGAAACCGGGGAGCTGTTTTTT. Translation gives CSVAGGPTWETGELFF.

The rearrangement links TRBV11-2 to TRBJ2-3; D is perhaps TRBD2 (6 bases). Germline V gene lookup returns CDR1 SGHAT and CDR2 FQNNGV. V was clipped by 0 bases and J by 3 bases, with 10 bases between them. This CDR3 contains 15 residues. The CDR3 DNA is TGTGCCAGCAGCTTAGATACGGGGGTAACAGATACGCAGTATTTT. Protein: CASSLDTGVTDTQYF. Supplemented by reference TRBV11-2 and TRBJ2-3, the full variable domain reads EAGVAQSPRYKIIEKRQSVAFWCNPISGHATLYWYQQILGQGPKLLIQFQNNGVVDDSQLPKDRFSAERLKGVDSTLKIQPAKLEDSAVYLCASSLDTGVTDTQYFGPGTRLTVL.

In this sample, this clone turned up a few times. This chain links TRBV18 with TRBJ2-2, with 12 positions matching TRBD1. J lost 8 bases, V lost 3 bases, and 4 bases had no gene match. Germline values: CDR1 KGHSH, CDR2 LQKENI. This CDR3 has 15 amino acids. As DNA, the CDR3 is TGTGCCAGCTCACCGGGACAGGGGGCTTCGGGGGAGCTGTTTTTT. Amino acid sequence: CASSPGQGASGELFF.

The V gene is TRBV18, the J gene TRBJ1-2; a weak D match, TRBD1 (5 bases). This CDR3 is built from 12 residues. The V end was cut by 2 bases, the J end by 8 bases, with 9 bases between. Germline values: CDR1 KGHSH, CDR2 LQKENI. The CDR3 sequence: CASSPFQGGYTF. The CDR3 nucleotides read TGTGCCAGCTCACCATTTCAGGGAGGCTACACCTTC.

In DNA, the CDR3 is TGCGCCAGCAGCCCCGGACATATCTCTGGAAACACCATATATTTT. Translated: CASSPGHISGNTIYF. The V call is TRBV4-1, the J call TRBJ1-3, with a possible D match to TRBD1 (5 bases). Per the germline V gene, CDR1 is MGHRA and CDR2 is YSYEKL. Trimming stripped 4 bases from V and 0 bases from J, with 10 bases between. The CDR3 is 15 residues long.

The CDR3 sequence: CASSLDASGFTVGYTF. As DNA, the CDR3 is TGTGCCAGCAGCTTAGATGCGAGCGGGTTTACCGTCGGCTACACCTTC. The genes are TRBV7-9 and TRBJ1-2; unclear D gene. Trimming stripped 1 base from V and 8 bases from J, with 20 bases between. Germline assignment: CDR1 SEHNR and CDR2 FQNEAQ (reference sequence). The CDR3 loop spans 16 amino acids.

The rearrangement joins TRBV11-2 to TRBJ2-7; no definite D call. Germline loops: CDR1 SGHAT, CDR2 FQNNGV. There are 13 residues in the CDR3. Between the trimmed V and J ends, which lost 2 bases and 6 bases, there was a span of 11 bases. CDR3 amino acids: CASSLIGFGEQYF. The CDR3 region has the DNA TGTGCCAGCAGCTTAATTGGGTTCGGCGAGCAGTACTTC.

The chain couples TRBV6-1 to TRBJ2-5, with a tentative D call TRBD1 (7 bases). Germline V gene data show CDR1 as MNHNS and CDR2 as SASEGT. V lost 8 bases and J 5 bases, leaving 12 bases between the germline ends. The CDR3 is made up of 12 amino acids. Here the CDR3 DNA reads TGTGCCAGCGGAGGGGGCGTGGAGACCCAGTACTTC. This translates into CASGGGVETQYF.

This chain uses TRBV6-1 with TRBJ1-1; no reliable D call. This CDR3 has 13 amino acids. The germline CDR1 and CDR2 sequences are MNHNS and SASEGT. Trimming pared 4 bases from V and 3 bases from J, leaving 9 bases between. The CDR3 sequence: CASSGQFDTEAFF. The CDR3 DNA follows: TGTGCCAGCAGTGGCCAGTTTGACACTGAAGCTTTCTTT.

The chain couples TRBV10-3 to TRBJ2-7; TRBD1 matches at 8 bases. CDR3 size: 14 residues. After removal of 4 bases from V and 3 bases from J, the junction contained 5 bases not matched to a gene. Germline CDR1 reads ENHRY; CDR2 reads SYGVKD. The CDR3 nucleotides are TGTGCCATCAGTGCGGACAGGGCGAACTACGAGCAGTACTTC. Protein: CAISADRANYEQYF.

This clone was seen more than once but under ten times. This sequence joins TRBV6-6 and TRBJ2-7; TRBD2 matches at 14 bases. V lost 0 bases, J lost 5 bases, and 3 bases stayed unmatched. The V gene's germline CDR1 is MNHNY and CDR2 SVGAGI (reference sequence). The CDR3 runs to 16 residues. CDR3 DNA sequence: TGTGCCAGCAGTTACTCGAGGGGACTAGCGGGGGACGAGCAGTACTTC. Protein sequence: CASSYSRGLAGDEQYF.

The chain joins TRBV6-1 to TRBJ2-3, with D perhaps matching TRBD1 (7 bases). The germline V and J ends were trimmed by 3 bases and 2 bases, with 12 bases remaining between them. CDR1 and CDR2 from the germline V gene are MNHNS and SASEGT. The CDR3 totals 15 residues. This CDR3 is CASSEGGQHTDTQYF. CDR3 DNA sequence: TGTGCCAGCAGTGAGGGGGGACAGCACACAGATACGCAGTATTTT.

V is TRBV11-2 and J is TRBJ1-4; D gene ambiguous. V was shortened by 4 bases and J by 1 base, with 10 bases between the two germline ends. This CDR3 contains 15 residues. Germline V gives CDR1 SGHAT, CDR2 FQNNGV. This CDR3 is CASSSPLGTNEKLFF. The CDR3 nucleotides read TGTGCCAGCAGCTCGCCTCTTGGAACTAATGAAAAACTGTTTTTT. The whole variable domain, filled in from reference TRBV11-2 and TRBJ1-4, reads EAGVAQSPRYKIIEKRQSVAFWCNPISGHATLYWYQQILGQGPKLLIQFQNNGVVDDSQLPKDRFSAERLKGVDSTLKIQPAKLEDSAVYLCASSSPLGTNEKLFFGSGTQLSVL.

This clone was seen a few times. The chain has TRBV10-3 and TRBJ1-3, with a possible D match to TRBD1 (5 bases). V dropped 0 bases and J dropped 2 bases, with 8 bases sitting between them. The germline gives CDR1 ENHRY, CDR2 SYGVKD. CDR3 size: 15 residues. The CDR3 DNA reads as TGTGCCATCAGTGAGTCCCGGGGACCTGGAAACACCATATATTTT. Its translation is CAISESRGPGNTIYF.

The chain couples TRBV5-1 to TRBJ2-3; TRBD1 matches 9 bases. Trimming cost V 4 bases and J 4 bases; bases outside gene matches: 7. This CDR3 comprises 15 residues. CDR1 is SGHRS and CDR2 is YFSETQ in the germline V gene. CDR3 sequence: CASSPRQGVADTQYF. The CDR3 DNA is TGCGCCAGCAGCCCAAGACAGGGGGTTGCAGATACGCAGTATTTT.

The chain couples TRBV4-1 to TRBJ2-7, with D unresolved. V shed 3 bases and J shed 0 bases, with 12 bases lying between them. This CDR3 is 15 amino acids long. CDR1 is MGHRA, CDR2 YSYEKL, per germline. CDR3: CASSQGGGYSYEQYF. CDR3 bases: TGCGCCAGCAGCCAGGGTGGCGGTTACTCCTACGAGCAGTACTTC.

Sample share makes this clone medium-sized. The chain links TRBV19 to TRBJ2-5; D is unclear. The germline V and J ends were trimmed by 6 bases and 5 bases, with 7 bases remaining between them. The CDR3 spans 11 residues. Germline V gene lookup returns CDR1 LNHDA and CDR2 SQIVND (reference sequence). The CDR3 here is CASSHEETQYF. CDR3 DNA sequence: TGTGCCAGTAGCCACGAGGAGACCCAGTACTTC.

The chain combines TRBV28 with TRBJ1-5, with TRBD1 matching 8 bases. In germline, CDR1 is MDHEN, CDR2 SYDVKM. The CDR3 extends over 15 amino acids. Losses at the gene ends were 6 bases for V and 3 bases for J; bases not matched to a gene: 7. The CDR3, as DNA: TGTGCCAGCAGGGAAGGACAGGGCTTCAATCAGCCCCAGCATTTT. As protein: CASREGQGFNQPQHF.

The CDR3 loop is CASGLIAGGPYEQYF. In nucleotides, the CDR3 is TGTGCCAGCGGATTAATAGCGGGAGGACCCTACGAGCAGTACTTC. This chain uses TRBV28 with TRBJ2-7; 10 bases line up with TRBD2. Germline CDR1 is MDHEN and CDR2 is SYDVKM. V shed 8 bases and J 2 bases; nucleotides not matched to a gene: 9. The CDR3 contains 15 residues.

The chain links TRBV30 to TRBJ1-6; D is ambiguous. Germline V CDR1 and CDR2: GTSNPN, SVGIG (reference sequence). The ends were cut back, 3 bases at V and 8 bases at J, with 5 bases in the middle. This CDR3 spans 11 amino acids. The CDR3 region has the DNA TGTGCCTGGAGGTCGGATTCACCCCTCCACTTT. This translates into CAWRSDSPLHF. Complete variable domain (other parts from reference TRBV30 and TRBJ1-6): SQTIHQWPATLVQPVGSPLSLECTVEGTSNPNLYWYRQAAGRGLQLLFYSVGIGQISSEVPQNLSASRPQDRQFILSSKKLLLSDSGFYLCAWRSDSPLHFGNGTRLTVT.

This rearrangement joins TRBV5-1 to TRBJ2-1, with 9 nucleotides matching TRBD1. CDR1 SGHRS and CDR2 YFSETQ come from the germline V gene. This CDR3 has 15 residues. Germline trimming cut 0 bases from V and 5 bases from J; bases unmatched to any gene: 3. This chain's CDR3 is CASSLGQGVHNEQFF. CDR3 bases: TGCGCCAGCAGCTTGGGACAGGGGGTACACAATGAGCAGTTCTTC.

The chain links TRBV6-1 to TRBJ2-7; TRBD2 matches at 13 bases. This CDR3 spans 18 amino acids. The V gene's germline CDR1 is MNHNS and CDR2 SASEGT. The V gene end was trimmed by 2 bases and the J gene end by 8 bases; junction bases not matched to a gene: 15. DNA of the CDR3: TGTGCCAGCAGTGAACGAACTAAAGGGACTAGCGGGGCTGGGAAGCAGTACTTC. Translated: CASSERTKGTSGAGKQYF.

The CDR3 protein is CASSPGTENIQYF. The DNA of the CDR3 is TGCGCCAGCAGCCCCGGGACAGAAAACATTCAGTACTTC. The V call is TRBV10-1, the J call TRBJ2-4, with TRBD1 matching 7 bases. This CDR3 is built from 13 residues. Per germline, CDR1 WNHNN and CDR2 SYGVQD (reference sequence). Trimming at V came to 6 bases and at J to 5 bases, leaving 4 bases not matched to a gene.

The rearrangement links TRBV18 to TRBJ2-1, with TRBD2 matching 14 bases. The trim removed 0 bases at V and 8 bases at J, leaving 0 bases unmatched. There are 15 residues in the CDR3. Germline V lookup: CDR1 KGHSH, CDR2 LQKENI. CDR3 protein: CASSPPGLAGDEQFF. Written as DNA, the CDR3 is TGTGCCAGCTCACCACCGGGACTAGCGGGGGATGAGCAGTTCTTC. The variable domain in full, with the rest retrieved from reference TRBV18 and TRBJ2-1, is NAGVMQNPRHLVRRRGQEARLRCSPMKGHSHVYWYRQLPEEGLKFMVYLQKENIIDESGMPKERFSAEFPKEGPSILRIQQVVRGDSAAYFCASSPPGLAGDEQFFGPGTRLTVL.